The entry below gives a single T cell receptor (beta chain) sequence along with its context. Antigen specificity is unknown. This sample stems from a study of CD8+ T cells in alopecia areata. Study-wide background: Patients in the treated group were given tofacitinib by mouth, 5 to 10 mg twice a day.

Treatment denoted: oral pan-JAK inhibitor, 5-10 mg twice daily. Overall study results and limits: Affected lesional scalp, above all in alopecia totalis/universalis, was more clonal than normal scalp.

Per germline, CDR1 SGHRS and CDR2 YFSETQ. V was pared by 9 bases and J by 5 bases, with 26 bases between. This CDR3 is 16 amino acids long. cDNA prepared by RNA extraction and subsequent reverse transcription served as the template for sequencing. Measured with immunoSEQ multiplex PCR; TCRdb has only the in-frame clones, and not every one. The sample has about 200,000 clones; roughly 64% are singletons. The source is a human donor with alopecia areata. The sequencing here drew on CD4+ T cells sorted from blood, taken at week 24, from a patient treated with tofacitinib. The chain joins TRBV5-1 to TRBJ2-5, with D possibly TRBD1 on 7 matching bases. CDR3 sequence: CANSTSNQGGEETQYF. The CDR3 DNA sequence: TGCGCCAACTCAACCTCAAACCAGGGGGGCGAGGAGACCCAGTACTTC.